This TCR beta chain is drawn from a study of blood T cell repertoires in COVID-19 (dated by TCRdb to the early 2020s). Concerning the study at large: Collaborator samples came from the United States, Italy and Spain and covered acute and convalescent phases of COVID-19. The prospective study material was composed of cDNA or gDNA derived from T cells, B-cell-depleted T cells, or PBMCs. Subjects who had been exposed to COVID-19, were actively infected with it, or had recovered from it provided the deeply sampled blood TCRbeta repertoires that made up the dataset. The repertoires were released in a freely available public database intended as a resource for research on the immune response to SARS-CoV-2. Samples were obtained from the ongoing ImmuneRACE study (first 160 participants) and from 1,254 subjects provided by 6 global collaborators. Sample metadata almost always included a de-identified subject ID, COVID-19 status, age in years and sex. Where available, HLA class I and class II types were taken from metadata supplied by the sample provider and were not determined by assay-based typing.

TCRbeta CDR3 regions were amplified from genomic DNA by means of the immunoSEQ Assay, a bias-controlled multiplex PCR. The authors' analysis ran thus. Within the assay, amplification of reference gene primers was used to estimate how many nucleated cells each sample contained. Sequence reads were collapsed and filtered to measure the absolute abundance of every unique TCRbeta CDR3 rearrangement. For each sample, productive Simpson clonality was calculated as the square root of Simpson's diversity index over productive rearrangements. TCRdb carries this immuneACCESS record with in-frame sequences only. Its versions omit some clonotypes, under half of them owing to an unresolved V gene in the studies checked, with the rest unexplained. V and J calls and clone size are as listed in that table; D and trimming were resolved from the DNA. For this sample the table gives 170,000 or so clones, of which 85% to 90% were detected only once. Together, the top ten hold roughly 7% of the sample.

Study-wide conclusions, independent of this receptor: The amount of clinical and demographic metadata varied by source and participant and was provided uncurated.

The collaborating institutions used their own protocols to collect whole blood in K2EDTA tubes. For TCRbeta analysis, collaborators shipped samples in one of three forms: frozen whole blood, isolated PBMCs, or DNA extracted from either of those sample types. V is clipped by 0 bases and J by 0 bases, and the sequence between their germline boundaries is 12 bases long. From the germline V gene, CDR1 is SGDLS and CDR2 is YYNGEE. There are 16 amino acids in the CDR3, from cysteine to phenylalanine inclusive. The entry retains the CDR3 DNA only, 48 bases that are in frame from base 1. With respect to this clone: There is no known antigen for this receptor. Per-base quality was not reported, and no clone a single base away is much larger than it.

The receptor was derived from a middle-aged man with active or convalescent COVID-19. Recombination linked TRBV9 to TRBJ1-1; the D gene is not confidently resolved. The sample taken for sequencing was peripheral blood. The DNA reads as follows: TGTGCCAGCAGCGTAGTGGGTCGAGGGTTGAACACTGAAGCTTTCTTT. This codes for CASSVVGRGLNTEAFF.